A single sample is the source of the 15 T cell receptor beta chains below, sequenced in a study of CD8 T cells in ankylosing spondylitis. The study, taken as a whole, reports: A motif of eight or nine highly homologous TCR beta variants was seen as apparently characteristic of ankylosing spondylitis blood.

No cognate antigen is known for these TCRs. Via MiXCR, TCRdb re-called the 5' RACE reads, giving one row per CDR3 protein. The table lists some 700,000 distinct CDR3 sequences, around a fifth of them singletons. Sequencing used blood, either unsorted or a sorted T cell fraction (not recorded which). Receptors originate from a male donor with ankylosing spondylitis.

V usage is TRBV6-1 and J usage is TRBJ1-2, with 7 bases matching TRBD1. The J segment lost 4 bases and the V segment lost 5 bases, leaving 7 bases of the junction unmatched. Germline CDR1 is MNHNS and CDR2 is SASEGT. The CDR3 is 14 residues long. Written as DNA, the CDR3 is TGTGCCAGCAGTCAACAGGGGACGTCCTATGGCTACACCTTC. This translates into CASSQQGTSYGYTF.

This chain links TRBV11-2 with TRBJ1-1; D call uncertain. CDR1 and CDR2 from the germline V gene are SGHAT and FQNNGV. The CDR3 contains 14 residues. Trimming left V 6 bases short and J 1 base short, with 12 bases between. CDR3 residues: CASSLNPPNTEAFF. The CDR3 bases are TGTGCCAGCAGTCTTAATCCCCCGAACACTGAAGCTTTCTTT.

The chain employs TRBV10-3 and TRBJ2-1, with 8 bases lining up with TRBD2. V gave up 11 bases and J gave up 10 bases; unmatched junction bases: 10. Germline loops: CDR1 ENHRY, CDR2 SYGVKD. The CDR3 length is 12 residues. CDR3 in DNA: TGTGCCCATCAAGGCTCTAGCGGGGAGCAGTTCTTC. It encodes CAHQGSSGEQFF.

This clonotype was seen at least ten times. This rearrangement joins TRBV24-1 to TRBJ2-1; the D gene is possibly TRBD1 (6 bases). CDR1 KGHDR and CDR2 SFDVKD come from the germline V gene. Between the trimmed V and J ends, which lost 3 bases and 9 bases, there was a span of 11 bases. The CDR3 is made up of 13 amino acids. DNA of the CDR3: TGTGCCACCAGTGATCACGTAGGGGGTGAGCAGTTCTTC. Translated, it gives CATSDHVGGEQFF.

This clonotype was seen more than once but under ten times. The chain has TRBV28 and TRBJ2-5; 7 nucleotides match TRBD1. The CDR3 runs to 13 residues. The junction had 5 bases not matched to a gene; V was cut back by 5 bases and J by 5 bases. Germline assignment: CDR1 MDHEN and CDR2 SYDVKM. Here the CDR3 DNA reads TGTGCCAGCAGTACGGACAGGAGCGAGACCCAGTACTTC. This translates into CASSTDRSETQYF.

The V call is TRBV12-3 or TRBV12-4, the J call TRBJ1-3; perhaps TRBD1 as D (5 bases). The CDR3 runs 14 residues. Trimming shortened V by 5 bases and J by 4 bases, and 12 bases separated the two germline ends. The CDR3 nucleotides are TGTGCCAGCAGTACCCAGGGTCCCGGAAACACCATATATTTT. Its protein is CASSTQGPGNTIYF.

The CDR3 DNA sequence: TGCGCCAGCAGTACCGGGACAGGTCGATATGGCTACACCTTC. The encoded protein is CASSTGTGRYGYTF. The chain uses TRBV5-1 and TRBJ1-2; 8 bases fit TRBD1. Unmatched junction bases numbered 8, after V lost 5 bases and J lost 5 bases. CDR1 is SGHRS and CDR2 is YFSETQ in the germline V gene. The CDR3 length is 14 residues.

Written as DNA, the CDR3 is TGTGCCAGCAGCCCGAGCGGGATGGGCAATGAGCAGTTCTTC. Its protein is CASSPSGMGNEQFF. This rearrangement joins TRBV7-3 to TRBJ2-1; TRBD2 agrees at 7 bases. V gave up 5 bases and J gave up 6 bases; unmatched junction bases: 7. CDR1 and CDR2 (germline): SGHTA, FQGTGA. The CDR3 totals 14 residues.

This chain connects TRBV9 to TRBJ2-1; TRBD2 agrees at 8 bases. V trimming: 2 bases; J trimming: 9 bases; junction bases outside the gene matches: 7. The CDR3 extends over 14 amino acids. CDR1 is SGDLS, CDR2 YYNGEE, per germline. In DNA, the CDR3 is TGTGCCAGCAGCGTGGAGCGGGAGTGGGGTGAGCAGTTCTTC. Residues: CASSVEREWGEQFF.

The CDR3 here is CASSMFPGPGELFF. CDR3 nucleotide sequence: TGTGCCAGTAGTATGTTCCCGGGCCCCGGGGAGCTGTTTTTT. The J gene is TRBJ2-2, the V gene TRBV19; D not certain. The CDR3 loop spans 14 amino acids. Looked up from germline, CDR1 is LNHDA and CDR2 is SQIVND (reference sequence). V shed 3 bases and J shed 6 bases, with 11 bases lying between them.

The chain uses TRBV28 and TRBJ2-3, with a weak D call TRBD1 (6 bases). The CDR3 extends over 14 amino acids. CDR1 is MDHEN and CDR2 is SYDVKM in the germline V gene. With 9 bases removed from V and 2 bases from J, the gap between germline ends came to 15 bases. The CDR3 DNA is TGTGCCAGTATGAGGGGGAGCCTCACAGATACGCAGTATTTT. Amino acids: CASMRGSLTDTQYF.

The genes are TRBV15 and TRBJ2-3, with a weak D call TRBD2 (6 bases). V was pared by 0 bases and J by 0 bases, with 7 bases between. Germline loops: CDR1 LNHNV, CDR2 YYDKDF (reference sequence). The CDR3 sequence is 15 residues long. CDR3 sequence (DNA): TGTGCCACCAGCAGAGATGCGGGGAGCACAGATACGCAGTATTTT. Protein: CATSRDAGSTDTQYF.

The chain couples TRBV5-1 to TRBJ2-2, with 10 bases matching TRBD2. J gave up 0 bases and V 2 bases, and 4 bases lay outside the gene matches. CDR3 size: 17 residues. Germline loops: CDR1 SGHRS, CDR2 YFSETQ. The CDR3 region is CASSLAGLAANTGELFF. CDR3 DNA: TGCGCCAGCAGCTTAGCCGGACTAGCGGCGAACACCGGGGAGCTGTTTTTT.

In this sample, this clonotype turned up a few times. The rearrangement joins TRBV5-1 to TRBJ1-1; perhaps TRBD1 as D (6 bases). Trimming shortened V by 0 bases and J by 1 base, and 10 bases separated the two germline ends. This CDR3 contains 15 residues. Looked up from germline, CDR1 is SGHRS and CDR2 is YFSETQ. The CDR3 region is CASSLEGGSNTEAFF. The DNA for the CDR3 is TGCGCCAGCAGCTTGGAGGGGGGTTCGAACACTGAAGCTTTCTTT.

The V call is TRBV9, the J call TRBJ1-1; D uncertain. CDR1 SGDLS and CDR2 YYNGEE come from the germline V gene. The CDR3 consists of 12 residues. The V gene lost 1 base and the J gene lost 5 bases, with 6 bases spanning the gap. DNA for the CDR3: TGTGCCAGCAGCGTATCGGAAACTGAAGCTTTCTTT. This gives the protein CASSVSETEAFF.